This T cell receptor (beta chain) was sequenced for a study of T cells after yellow fever vaccination. Only a few counts were recorded for this clonotype. The antigen remains undetermined. Germline-derived CDR1 and CDR2 are SGHNT and YYREEE (reference sequence). Trimming cost V 0 bases and J 9 bases, with 19 bases left between them. The CDR3 loop spans 15 amino acids. Whole-study findings and limits: Abundant clonotypes from the bulk population could have been carried over as contaminants into FACS-sorted repertoires. The secondary response peaked faster, at day 5 versus 15, but was weaker.

Making TCR cDNA involved 5'RACE template switching, which added UMIs and a universal primer site. MiXCR, applied by TCRdb to the 5' RACE reads, yields one record per CDR3 protein. Among 450,000 to 600,000 distinct CDR3 sequences listed, less than 15% were seen once. This specimen consisted of PBMCs, obtained on the day of the yellow fever booster vaccination. This TCR was sampled from a man aged 25 to 40 who received the YFV17D yellow fever vaccine. The chain uses TRBV5-4 and TRBJ2-7; no reliable D call. The CDR3 loop reads CASSLDLVAPSGQYF. CDR3 sequence (DNA): TGTGCCAGCAGCTTGGACCTGGTCGCGCCGTCTGGGCAGTACTTC.